What follows are 19 T cell receptor beta chains derived from one specimen sequenced in a study of T cell clonotyping in hematopoietic cell transplantation. Here immunoSEQ multiplex PCR was the method, and the copy in TCRdb shows in-frame clones only, minus some. Among 70,000 or so clones listed, over 90% were seen once. Sequencing was carried out using peripheral blood mononuclear cells. These TCRs come from a man aged 45-65 years in good health. Some clones in this sample may be carry-over from other donors' samples.

CDR3 sequence: CASSVSSGGAYNEQFF. CDR3 DNA sequence: TGTGCCAGCAGCGTATCGAGCGGGGGGGCCTACAATGAGCAGTTCTTC. The chain uses TRBV9 and TRBJ2-1; 10 nucleotides line up with TRBD2. Trimming at V came to 1 base and at J to 2 bases, leaving 3 bases not matched to a gene. The CDR3 is 16 residues long. Germline lookup yields CDR1 SGDLS and CDR2 YYNGEE.

This rearrangement joins TRBV6-1 to TRBJ1-5; D is unresolved. V was shortened by 6 bases and J by 2 bases, with 8 bases between the two germline ends. This CDR3 has 13 residues. Germline CDR1 is MNHNS and CDR2 is SASEGT. The CDR3 sequence: CASRDLGNQPQHF. CDR3 nucleotides: TGTGCCAGCAGGGACCTAGGCAATCAGCCCCAGCATTTT.

The chain is built from TRBV5-1 and TRBJ2-3; the D is unclear. Per the germline V gene, CDR1 is SGHRS and CDR2 is YFSETQ. This CDR3 is 16 amino acids long. Trimming took off 4 bases at V and 0 bases at J, with 15 bases between the two ends. CDR3 sequence reads: CASSDRQAFSTDTQYF. The CDR3 DNA reads TGCGCCAGCAGCGACCGACAAGCATTTAGCACAGATACGCAGTATTTT.

This rearrangement joins TRBV6-6 to TRBJ2-7; no clear D. The CDR3 has 14 amino acids. V lost 4 bases to trimming and J lost 5 bases, with 15 bases between them. The germline V gene has CDR1 MNHNY and CDR2 SVGAGI (reference sequence). Written as DNA, the CDR3 is TGTGCCAGCAGTTCACGAACCGGTTTCGACGAGCAGTACTTC. It specifies CASSSRTGFDEQYF.

This chain links TRBV29-1 with TRBJ2-7, with 7 nucleotides matching TRBD1. Per the germline V gene, CDR1 is SQVTM and CDR2 is ANQGSEA. This CDR3 has 13 amino acids. V lost 4 bases, J lost 4 bases, and 7 bases stayed unmatched. This CDR3 is CSVAHGTAYEQYF. For the CDR3, the DNA is TGCAGCGTTGCACACGGGACAGCGTACGAGCAGTACTTC.

This chain uses TRBV30 with TRBJ2-1, with 7 bases lining up with TRBD1. J lost 13 bases, V lost 5 bases, and 20 bases had no gene match. This CDR3 contains 15 residues. From germline, CDR1 is GTSNPN and CDR2 SVGIG (reference sequence). This CDR3 is CAWGTGDTIRPGQFF. CDR3 sequence (DNA): TGTGCCTGGGGTACAGGGGATACAATCAGGCCAGGTCAGTTCTTC.

The J gene is TRBJ1-1, the V gene TRBV25-1, with D perhaps TRBD1 (5 bases). The ends were cut back, 4 bases at V and 3 bases at J, with 18 bases in the middle. The CDR3 runs to 16 residues. Per the germline V gene, CDR1 is MGHDK and CDR2 is SYGVNS. CDR3 residues: CASSASHGGLHTEAFF. The CDR3 bases are TGTGCCAGCAGTGCTTCTCATGGGGGGTTGCACACTGAAGCTTTCTTT.

The chain recombines TRBV5-1 with TRBJ1-5; the match to TRBD1 covers 7 bases. V gave up 0 bases and J gave up 4 bases; unmatched junction bases: 4. This CDR3 is built from 15 residues. Germline CDR1 SGHRS, CDR2 YFSETQ. CDR3 coding DNA: TGCGCCAGCAGCTTGGGGGACAGTAGAAATCAGCCCCAGCATTTT. This codes for CASSLGDSRNQPQHF.

The chain uses TRBV5-6 and TRBJ2-5, with D possibly matching TRBD1 (6 bases). Trimming took off 2 bases at V and 1 base at J, with 9 bases between the two ends. CDR3 length: 14 residues. Germline V gene data show CDR1 as SGHDT and CDR2 as YYEEEE. In DNA form, the CDR3 reads TGTGCCAGCAGCTTTGGGGGCCCCCAAGAGACCCAGTACTTC. It specifies CASSFGGPQETQYF.

CDR3 DNA sequence: TGTGCCAGCAGGGGACGGGGGACGGGCACAGATACGCAGTATTTT. Protein product: CASRGRGTGTDTQYF. The chain carries TRBV2 and TRBJ2-3; a weak D match, TRBD2 (6 bases). V lost 6 bases and J 1 base, leaving 14 bases between the germline ends. This CDR3 is 15 amino acids long. CDR1 and CDR2 from the germline V gene are SNHLY and FYNNEI. The full variable domain, in which reference TRBV2 and TRBJ2-3 provide the parts outside the CDR3, is EPEVTQTPSHQVTQMGQEVILRCVPISNHLYFYWYRQILGQKVEFLVSFYNNEISEKSEIFDDQFSVERPDGSNFTLKIRSTKLEDSAMYFCASRGRGTGTDTQYFGPGTRLTVL.

J is TRBJ1-1 and V is TRBV7-2; 8 bases fit TRBD1. The CDR3 consists of 14 residues. Germline V lookup: CDR1 SGHTA, CDR2 FQGNSA. With 8 bases clipped from V and 8 bases from J, the junction kept 13 bases outside the gene matches. CDR3 coding DNA: TGTGCCAGCCTCTACGGGGGGCAGGGGGCCGAAGCTTTCTTT. Amino acids: CASLYGGQGAEAFF.

The rearrangement links TRBV7-2 to TRBJ2-3; 8 nucleotides line up with TRBD1. V lost 0 bases to trimming and J lost 2 bases; unmatched junction nucleotides: 7. This CDR3 region has 17 residues. Germline CDR1 reads SGHTA; CDR2 reads FQGNSA. As DNA, the CDR3 is TGTGCCAGCAGCTTAGCGCAGGGGGCCCTTACCACAGATACGCAGTATTTT. Protein product: CASSLAQGALTTDTQYF.

The chain uses TRBV6-1 and TRBJ2-1; D unresolved. CDR1 is MNHNS and CDR2 is SASEGT in the germline V gene. This CDR3 is built from 11 residues. V lost 7 bases, J lost 8 bases, and 9 bases lay in between. The CDR3, as DNA: TGTGCCAGCAAGGCGGTACATGAGCAGTTCTTC. Translating gives CASKAVHEQFF.

The V and J genes are TRBV28 and TRBJ1-1, with TRBD1 identical over 8 bases. Germline lookup yields CDR1 MDHEN and CDR2 SYDVKM. V was pared by 2 bases and J by 1 base, with 9 bases of the junction left unmatched. The CDR3 consists of 17 residues. The CDR3: CASSLPFRQGKNTEAFF. The CDR3 bases are TGTGCCAGCAGTTTACCATTTAGACAGGGGAAGAACACTGAAGCTTTCTTT. Full variable domain (outside the CDR3, taken from reference TRBV28 and TRBJ1-1): DVKVTQSSRYLVKRTGEKVFLECVQDMDHENMFWYRQDPGLGLRLIYFSYDVKMKEKGDIPEGYSVSREKKERFSLILESASTNQTSMYLCASSLPFRQGKNTEAFFGQGTRLTVV.

The CDR3 nucleotides are TGTGCCAGTAAGCGCGGGATCACCGGGGAGCTGTTTTTT. It yields the protein CASKRGITGELFF. The gene calls are TRBV19 and TRBJ2-2; weak D call: TRBD2 (6 bases). Germline assignment: CDR1 LNHDA and CDR2 SQIVND (reference sequence). The ends were cut back, 7 bases at V and 4 bases at J, with 10 bases in the middle. The length of the CDR3 is 13 residues.

J is TRBJ1-2 and V is TRBV6-5, with D uncertain. CDR1 and CDR2 from the germline V gene are MNHEY and SVGAGI. The CDR3 covers 13 residues. Trimming removed 2 bases from V and 8 bases from J, with 12 bases in between. The CDR3 is CASSYDPSGGYTF. As DNA, the CDR3 is TGTGCCAGCAGTTACGATCCCTCGGGGGGCTACACCTTC.

The chain couples TRBV29-1 to TRBJ1-2, with D uncertain. Per germline, CDR1 SQVTM and CDR2 ANQGSEA. Trimming took off 1 base at V and 8 bases at J, with 8 bases between the two ends. CDR3 size: 11 residues. CDR3 nucleotide sequence: TGCAGCGTTGAAGGACCGGTGGGCTACACCTTC. It yields the protein CSVEGPVGYTF.

This clone was seen just once. The rearrangement links TRBV28 to TRBJ2-7; a possible D gene is TRBD2 (5 bases). V lost 5 bases, J lost 5 bases, and 25 bases lay in between. The CDR3 is 17 residues long. Germline V CDR1 and CDR2: MDHEN, SYDVKM. The chain's CDR3 is CASSTHLIPSGTDEQYF. In nucleotides, the CDR3 is TGTGCCAGCAGTACCCACTTGATCCCGAGCGGTACTGACGAGCAGTACTTC.

The rearrangement uses TRBV28 and TRBJ1-2; 7 positions match TRBD1. Germline V gene sequence: CDR1 MDHEN, CDR2 SYDVKM. CDR3 length: 15 residues. J was trimmed by 0 bases and V by 7 bases; bases with no gene match: 8. CDR3 in amino acids: CASTVTGHTNYGYTF. Written as DNA, the CDR3 is TGTGCCAGCACTGTGACAGGGCATACTAACTATGGCTACACCTTC.